This T cell receptor beta chain was recorded in a study of shared clonotypes between healthy human individuals. Naive CD8 cells lacked CD45RO and underwent positive selection for CCR7, leaving out terminally differentiated effector memory CD45RA+ cells. The donor cohort consisted entirely of Caucasian adults residing in Nashville, Tennessee. Sequenced by immunoSEQ multiplex PCR; TCRdb stores in-frame clones only, minus some. Of fewer than 850,000 clones listed, roughly 96% are singletons. Germline lookup yields CDR1 SGHAT and CDR2 FQNNGV. The V end was cut by 1 base, the J end by 0 bases, with 10 bases between. This CDR3 comprises 16 residues.

The sample was naive CD8+ T cells sorted from blood. The receptor's source is a man aged 30-40 years in good health. The chain uses TRBV11-2 and TRBJ2-1; no clear D gene. The chain's CDR3 is CASSLVAYSSYNEQFF. The DNA of the CDR3 is TGTGCCAGCAGCTTAGTGGCGTATAGCTCCTACAATGAGCAGTTCTTC.